Sequencing of this T cell receptor beta chain was carried out in a study of response to subunit inactivated influenza vaccine. Study results and limitations: Authors suggested seasonal influenza vaccinations each recruit few new T cells.

V lost 4 bases, J lost 1 base, and 5 bases stayed unmatched. This CDR3 comprises 15 residues. Germline lookup yields CDR1 SNHLY and CDR2 FYNNEI. This clonotype was counted only a few times. Its cognate antigen is unknown. TCRdb processed the RT-PCR reads anew with MiXCR; each CDR3 protein has one entry. Of about 650,000 distinct CDR3 sequences listed, more than 15% are singletons. This TCR came from a man between 45 and 60 years old who received an inactivated influenza vaccine. Specimen: PBMCs from blood, collected about 12 days after vaccination. This sequence joins TRBV2 and TRBJ2-3, with 7 bases lining up with TRBD2. CDR3 sequence reads: CASSVYSGRTDTQYF. CDR3 bases: TGTGCCAGCAGTGTTTATAGCGGGCGCACAGATACGCAGTATTTT.